This T cell receptor beta chain was recovered during a study of cytomegalovirus exposure and HLA in healthy donors. About the study: Assignment to the Caucasian-associated ancestry cluster applied to approximately 80% of the roughly 410 genotyped donors. Notes on the study in general: Across donors, presence/absence analyses took sequencing depth to be roughly uniform.

Unmatched junction bases numbered 5, after V lost 5 bases and J lost 5 bases. Per the germline V gene, CDR1 is MNHEY and CDR2 is SVGAGI. The length of the CDR3 is 14 residues. Points on this clone: The antigen is undetermined. The sample has other DNA sequences that encode this CDR3 too.

PCR used 60 Vbeta primers and 13 Jbeta primers. TCRdb keeps only in-frame clones here, not all; method: immunoSEQ multiplex PCR. The sample gives approximately 210,000 clones, 60% to 80% of which show up once; approximately 2% is in the top ten. Sequenced input: PBMCs. The gene calls are TRBV6-5 and TRBJ1-5; TRBD1 aligns across 8 bases. The clonotype was recovered from a woman in her 30s in good health and CMV-seropositive. CDR3 sequence (DNA): TGTGCCAGCAGTCAGGGGGCGCGCGATCAGCCCCAGCATTTT. Its translation is CASSQGARDQPQHF.